This is a list of T cell receptor beta chains from one sample in a study of post-analysis software for immune sequencing data. Each CDR3 protein is one row after TCRdb ran MiXCR on the PCR reads. The sample carries almost 700,000 distinct CDR3 sequences, around 60% recorded once. The material sequenced was blood. The receptors stem from a girl aged 2 to 9 with multiple sclerosis. CDR3s include the opening cysteine and the closing phenylalanine or tryptophan. Fields, in order: V gene, J gene, clone size, D gene, CDR3 protein, CDR3 DNA. A D gene is named only where the DNA matches it firmly. The size field is filled for only some rows; it gives once, few, many or a size class.

>TRBV10-1|TRBJ2-1|few|-
CATAAYNEQFF
TGCGCCACTGCCGCTTACAATGAGCAGTTCTTC
>TRBV20-1|TRBJ2-1|few|-
CSAEGERGSSYNEQFF
TGCAGTGCCGAGGGGGAACGGGGCAGCTCCTACAATGAGCAGTTCTTC
>TRBV11-2|TRBJ2-5|few|-
CASSSLRGPEETQYF
TGTGCCAGCAGCTCGCTCAGGGGTCCGGAAGAGACCCAGTACTTC
>TRBV6-5|TRBJ1-5|-|-
CDSSYFRDQPQHF
TGTGACAGCAGTTACTTTAGAGATCAGCCCCAGCATTTT
>TRBV11-1|TRBJ2-7|-|-
CASSLRPRGYEQYF
TGTGCCAGCAGCTTAAGGCCGAGGGGCTACGAGCAGTACTTC
>TRBV24-1|TRBJ2-3|-|-
CATSSYKRGTDTQYF
TGTGCCACCAGTAGCTACAAACGGGGCACAGATACGCAGTATTTT
>TRBV12-3/TRBV12-4|TRBJ1-2|few|-
CASSFSRARGYTF
TGTGCCAGCAGTTTTTCTAGGGCTCGAGGCTACACCTTC
>TRBV11-2|TRBJ2-3|-|-
CASRGPFGTDTQYF
TGTGCCAGCAGAGGGCCGTTCGGCACAGATACGCAGTATTTT
>TRBV20-1|TRBJ2-5|-|-
CSANSETQYF
TGCAGTGCTAATTCAGAGACCCAGTACTTC
>TRBV20-1|TRBJ1-4|few|-
CSARYYSNEKLFF
TGCAGTGCTAGATACTACAGTAATGAAAAACTGTTTTTT
>TRBV20-1|TRBJ2-1|-|-
CSAGRQIAPNYNEQFF
TGCAGTGCTGGAAGACAAATTGCTCCGAATTACAATGAGCAGTTCTTC
>TRBV12-3/TRBV12-4|TRBJ2-7|-|-
CASSSTDFTYEQYF
TGTGCCAGCAGCTCGACAGACTTTACCTACGAGCAGTACTTC
>TRBV6-4|TRBJ2-1|-|-
CASSERGRLEGGEQFF
TGTGCCAGCAGTGAGAGGGGGCGATTGGAGGGCGGTGAGCAGTTCTTC
>TRBV29-1|TRBJ2-3|-|-
CSVEDQGMVGTDTQYF
TGCAGCGTTGAAGATCAAGGGATGGTGGGGACAGATACGCAGTATTTT
>TRBV10-3|TRBJ2-1|-|-
CAIREGPAYNEQFF
TGTGCCATCAGGGAGGGGCCCGCCTACAATGAGCAGTTCTTC
>TRBV25-1|TRBJ1-1|-|TRBD1
CASSVGTGVNTEAFF
TGTGCCAGCAGTGTTGGTACAGGGGTGAACACTGAAGCTTTCTTT
>TRBV9|TRBJ2-1|few|-
CASSAVAGWDEQFF
TGTGCCAGCAGCGCAGTGGCAGGGTGGGATGAGCAGTTCTTC
>TRBV28|TRBJ2-7|-|TRBD1
CASSLSPVGQGASEQYF
TGTGCCAGCAGTTTATCCCCGGTAGGACAGGGAGCATCCGAGCAGTACTTC
>TRBV13|TRBJ2-5|-|-
CASSLVRAQETQYF
TGTGCCAGCAGCTTAGTGAGAGCCCAAGAGACCCAGTACTTC
>TRBV10-3|TRBJ2-7|-|TRBD2
CAISDRTSGLSYEQYF
TGTGCCATCAGTGATCGGACTAGCGGACTCTCCTACGAGCAGTACTTC
>TRBV6-5|TRBJ2-1|once|-
CASSYVRGSSYNERFF
TGTGCCAGCAGTTACGTGCGGGGTAGCTCCTACAATGAGCGGTTCTTC
>TRBV6-2/TRBV6-3|TRBJ2-1|-|TRBD2
CASKAAGVNEQFF
TGTGCCAGCAAAGCAGCGGGAGTCAACGAGCAGTTCTTC
>TRBV6-6|TRBJ1-1|-|-
CASSYSIEQNTEAFF
TGTGCCAGCAGTTACTCGATAGAGCAGAACACTGAAGCTTTCTTT
>TRBV2|TRBJ2-1|-|TRBD2
CASSVSTTSGYNEQFF
TGTGCCAGCAGTGTTTCTACGACTAGCGGGTACAATGAGCAGTTCTTC
>TRBV10-2|TRBJ2-5|-|-
CASSDSGHQETQYF
TGCGCCAGCAGTGACAGTGGACACCAAGAGACCCAGTACTTC
>TRBV5-5|TRBJ2-7|-|-
CASSSIPIEGVEQYF
TGTGCCAGCAGTTCCATCCCGATCGAGGGGGTCGAGCAGTACTTC
>TRBV20-1|TRBJ1-2|-|-
CSARVTRGNYGYTF
TGCAGTGCTAGAGTGACCAGGGGTAACTATGGCTACACCTTC
>TRBV5-4|TRBJ2-7|-|TRBD2
CASHGRASPYEQYF
TGTGCCAGTCATGGGAGGGCCTCCCCCTACGAGCAGTACTTC
>TRBV12-3/TRBV12-4|TRBJ2-7|-|TRBD1
CASSLVSRGPYEQYF
TGTGCCAGCAGTTTAGTCAGCAGGGGGCCCTACGAGCAGTACTTC
>TRBV29-1|TRBJ2-1|-|TRBD1
CSVSGLGTGVLKEQFF
TGCAGCGTTTCCGGTCTCGGGACAGGGGTTCTTAAGGAGCAGTTCTTC
>TRBV3-1|TRBJ2-7|-|-
CASSHRLGNEQYF
TGTGCCAGCAGCCATCGGCTAGGGAACGAGCAGTACTTC
>TRBV11-2|TRBJ2-5|few|TRBD2
CASSSGLAAFQETQYF
TGTGCCAGCAGCTCAGGACTAGCGGCTTTCCAAGAGACCCAGTACTTC
>TRBV11-2|TRBJ2-5|-|TRBD2
CASSSGTSGTKETQYF
TGTGCCAGCAGCTCCGGGACTAGCGGGACAAAAGAGACCCAGTACTTC
>TRBV20-1|TRBJ1-1|-|-
CSASRVTGDTEAFF
TGCAGTGCTAGTCGGGTAACTGGGGACACTGAAGCTTTCTTT
>TRBV20-1|TRBJ2-5|few|-
CSARDTFQETQYF
TGCAGTGCTAGGGACACCTTCCAAGAGACCCAGTACTTC
>TRBV4-3|TRBJ2-3|-|-
CASSQDGATQLDTQYF
TGCGCCAGCAGCCAAGACGGGGCAACCCAACTGGATACGCAGTATTTT
>TRBV2|TRBJ1-2|few|TRBD1
CASSRGQLNYGYTF
TGTGCCAGCAGTCGGGGACAGCTCAACTATGGCTACACCTTC
>TRBV12-3/TRBV12-4|TRBJ2-3|-|TRBD2
CASRPGLGRSTSTDTQYF
TGTGCCAGCAGACCGGGACTAGGAAGATCCACGAGCACAGATACGCAGTATTTT
>TRBV4-2|TRBJ2-7|-|TRBD2
CASSQDVVAGGSSYEQYF
TGTGCCAGCAGCCAAGACGTTGTAGCGGGGGGAAGCTCCTACGAGCAGTACTTC
>TRBV7-2|TRBJ1-5|-|-
CASSLTWRRGGDNQPQHF
TGTGCCAGCAGCCTGACTTGGAGGCGGGGTGGGGACAATCAGCCCCAGCATTTT
>TRBV3-1|TRBJ2-1|-|-
CASSQGIDPYNEQFF
TGTGCCAGCAGCCAAGGCATAGACCCCTACAATGAGCAGTTCTTC
>TRBV2|TRBJ2-7|-|TRBD1
CASSGQGEEQYF
TGTGCCAGCAGTGGACAGGGTGAGGAGCAGTACTTC
>TRBV21-1|TRBJ2-7|-|-
CASGAATLYGQYF
TGTGCCAGCGGGGCAGCGACCCTCTACGGGCAGTACTTT
>TRBV27|TRBJ1-2|-|TRBD1
CASSFNRGNYGYTF
TGTGCCAGCAGTTTTAACAGGGGTAACTATGGCTACACCTTC
>TRBV2|TRBJ2-7|few|-
CASSVAETPDEQYF
TGTGCCAGCAGTGTAGCGGAGACCCCGGACGAGCAGTACTTC
>TRBV20-1|TRBJ2-1|-|TRBD2
CSARDHGGGYNEQFF
TGCAGTGCTAGAGATCACGGCGGGGGGTACAATGAGCAGTTCTTC